A selection of T cell receptor beta chains follows, all from one sample in a study of T-cell reconstitution after alpha-beta-depleted transplantation in children. TCRdb called the PCR reads again in MiXCR, with one record for every CDR3 protein. The data hold some 72,000 distinct CDR3 sequences, with about 7% observed a single time. The sequenced sample was PBMCs from the stem cell graft donor, obtained from the stem cell graft. The receptors here all came from a human donor who donated a stem cell graft to a child with acute lymphoblastic leukemia. The CDR3 runs from the conserved cysteine through the conserved F or W. The order of the fields is D gene, V gene, J gene, clone size, CDR3 protein, CDR3 DNA. A D gene is named only where the DNA matches it firmly. Clone size is stated in some rows and not others, as once, few, many or a class when expanded.

D: TRBD1; V: TRBV9; J: TRBJ2-1; size: few; CDR3: CASDRGQFNEQFF; DNA: TGTGCCAGCGACAGGGGGCAGTTCAATGAGCAGTTCTTC
D: .; V: TRBV29-1; J: TRBJ2-7; size: many; CDR3: CSALGGLNSYEQYF; DNA: TGCAGCGCCCTTGGAGGTCTCAACTCCTACGAGCAGTACTTC
D: .; V: TRBV29-1; J: TRBJ2-7; size: many; CDR3: CSVERDIPYEQYF; DNA: TGCAGCGTTGAAAGAGACATTCCCTACGAGCAGTACTTC
D: .; V: TRBV27; J: TRBJ1-3; size: few; CDR3: CASSLSGLDSGNTIYF; DNA: TGTGCCAGCAGTTTAAGCGGACTCGACTCTGGAAACACCATATATTTT
D: .; V: TRBV3-1; J: TRBJ2-1; size: few; CDR3: CASSQVEDSKDNEQFF; DNA: TGTGCCAGCAGCCAAGTTGAGGACTCTAAGGACAATGAGCAGTTCTTC
D: .; V: TRBV9; J: TRBJ2-1; size: .; CDR3: CASSPGGLPLNEQFF; DNA: TGTGCCAGCAGCCCCGGGGGGCTTCCCCTCAATGAGCAGTTCTTC
D: .; V: TRBV2; J: TRBJ1-5; size: many; CDR3: CASRAGPRAHQPQHF; DNA: TGTGCCAGCAGGGCGGGGCCTCGGGCCCATCAGCCCCAGCATTTT
D: .; V: TRBV29-1; J: TRBJ2-7; size: .; CDR3: CSVGSGDEQYF; DNA: TGCAGCGTTGGGTCCGGGGACGAGCAGTACTTC
D: .; V: TRBV4-3; J: TRBJ2-6; size: .; CDR3: CASSQDPSGHGANVLTF; DNA: TGCGCCAGCAGCCAAGACCCATCAGGGCATGGGGCCAACGTCCTGACTTTC
D: .; V: TRBV9; J: TRBJ2-1; size: .; CDR3: CASSVEGGGAYNEQFF; DNA: TGTGCCAGCAGCGTAGAGGGGGGGGGGGCCTACAATGAGCAGTTCTTC
D: TRBD1; V: TRBV27; J: TRBJ2-2; size: many; CDR3: CASSLKGTGYNSGELFF; DNA: TGTGCCAGCAGTTTGAAAGGGACAGGGTACAACTCCGGGGAGCTGTTTTTT
D: .; V: TRBV6-4; J: TRBJ2-3; size: many; CDR3: CASSENPTTDTQYF; DNA: TGTGCCAGCAGTGAAAACCCCACCACAGATACGCAGTATTTT
D: .; V: TRBV13; J: TRBJ1-6; size: .; CDR3: CASSRAGSPLHF; DNA: TGTGCCAGCAGCCGGGCTGGTTCACCCCTCCACTTT
D: .; V: TRBV7-2; J: TRBJ2-3; size: .; CDR3: CASSSYRGGTMDTQYF; DNA: TGTGCCAGCAGCTCGTACAGGGGAGGCACAATGGATACGCAGTATTTT
D: .; V: TRBV18; J: TRBJ1-3; size: many; CDR3: CASSPAPNSGNTIYF; DNA: TGTGCCAGCTCACCCGCCCCCAACTCTGGAAACACCATATATTTT
D: TRBD2; V: TRBV11-2; J: TRBJ2-1; size: many; CDR3: CASSLDRASGSLSYNEQFF; DNA: TGTGCCAGCAGCTTAGATCGGGCTAGCGGATCCCTCTCCTACAATGAGCAGTTCTTC